A selection of T cell receptor beta chains follows, all from one sample in a study of shared clonotypes between healthy human individuals. Sequencing used immunoSEQ multiplex PCR; TCRdb keeps in-frame clones, though not all of them. The sample consists of around 690,000 clones, around 91% of them appearing once. Sequencing used memory CD8+ T cells from PBMCs. These receptors were collected from a man between 18 and 29 years old in good health. Some clones in this sample may be carry-over from other donors' samples. CDR3s include the opening cysteine and the closing phenylalanine or tryptophan. A D gene is named only where the DNA matches it firmly. A clone size is listed for some rows: how often the clone was seen (once, few, many), or a class if it is expanded.

>TRBV11-2|NA|TRBJ1-1|NA
TGTGCCAGCAGCTTAGGGGCATGGGCAGGGGCGAACACTGAAGCTTTCTTT
CASSLGAWAGANTEAFF
>TRBV6-1|NA|TRBJ2-1|few
TGTGCCAGCAGGGGAATCGGGACGCCGGGGAATGAGCAGTTCTTC
CASRGIGTPGNEQFF
>TRBV6-5|NA|TRBJ1-5|few
TGTGCCAGCAGTTACTCCCCTCGGGGGAGCCAGCCCCAGCATTTT
CASSYSPRGSQPQHF
>TRBV9|NA|TRBJ2-2|NA
TGTGCCAGCAGCGTAGGTGGGGGCGCCGGGGAGCTGTTTTTT
CASSVGGGAGELFF
>TRBV5-8|TRBD2|TRBJ2-1|NA
TGTGCCAGCAGCTTTTTTCCTAGCGGGAACTCCTACAATGAGCAGTTCTTC
CASSFFPSGNSYNEQFF
>TRBV27|NA|TRBJ1-1|NA
TGTGCCAGCAGTTCACCTTCGCGGGGCACTGAAGCTTTCTTT
CASSSPSRGTEAFF
>TRBV11-2|TRBD1|TRBJ2-7|NA
TGTGCCAGCAGCTTCGGGACAGGGGTTATCTACGAGCAGTACTTC
CASSFGTGVIYEQYF
>TRBV30|NA|TRBJ2-1|NA
TGTGCCTGGAGTGTACTGGTGGGACTGATTTCCTCCTACAATGAGCAGTTCTTC
CAWSVLVGLISSYNEQFF
>TRBV7-8|TRBD1|TRBJ2-4|NA
TGTGCCAGCAGCTTAAGTAGTGGGACAGGAGACAGCGACATTCAGTACTTC
CASSLSSGTGDSDIQYF
>TRBV28|NA|TRBJ2-7|NA
TGTGCCACCTCATTGACGGACCGCTACGAGCAGTACTTC
CATSLTDRYEQYF
>TRBV6-5|TRBD2|TRBJ2-3|NA
TGTGCCAGCAGTTACGGGACTAGCGGTTCTGATACGCAGTATTTT
CASSYGTSGSDTQYF
>TRBV28|NA|TRBJ2-2|NA
TGTGCCAGCAGTACCAGGGGAATCGGGGAGCTGTTTTTT
CASSTRGIGELFF
>TRBV4-2|NA|TRBJ2-1|NA
TGTGCCAGCAGCCTTGAACCCCTTACAGGAAATGAGCAGTTCTTC
CASSLEPLTGNEQFF
>TRBV28|NA|TRBJ2-7|NA
TGTGCCAGCAGACGGACGGGGGTCGACGAGCAGTACTTC
CASRRTGVDEQYF
>TRBV23-1|TRBD2|TRBJ2-1|few
TGCGCCAGCAGTCGATTACTAGCGCCTAGCTCCTACAATGAGCAGTTCTTC
CASSRLLAPSSYNEQFF
>TRBV5-4|TRBD1|TRBJ2-2|NA
TGTGCCAGCAGAGAGGACAGGGGGGGCACCGGGGAGCTGTTTTTT
CASREDRGGTGELFF
>TRBV9|NA|TRBJ2-2|once
TGTGCCAGCAGCGTAGTTCCGGGGGCGATTATCTCCGGGGAGCTGTTTTTT
CASSVVPGAIISGELFF
>TRBV28|TRBD2|TRBJ2-2|NA
TGTGCCAGCAGTTTAAGAGAGAGAGGACTAGCGGGAAGGTTTTCCGGGGAGCTGTTTTTT
CASSLRERGLAGRFSGELFF
>TRBV5-6|TRBD2|TRBJ2-7|NA
TGTGCCAGCAGCCCCGGAGGCGGGGGGACCTACGAGCAGTACTTC
CASSPGGGGTYEQYF
>TRBV6-5|NA|TRBJ1-1|NA
TGTGCCAGCAGCCTCCCGGCGGTGAACACTGAAGCTTTCTTT
CASSLPAVNTEAFF
>TRBV28|NA|TRBJ1-1|NA
TGTGCCAGCAGGCCGGACAGCTTGAACACTGAAGCTTTCTTT
CASRPDSLNTEAFF
>TRBV19|TRBD1|TRBJ1-5|few
TGTGCCAGTATCGGGACAGGACGTAGCAATCAGCCCCAGCATTTT
CASIGTGRSNQPQHF
>TRBV7-9|NA|TRBJ2-1|NA
TGTGCCAGCAGCTTAGCGAGTTCGGGGGTATCCACGTTCTTC
CASSLASSGVSTFF
>TRBV28|TRBD2|TRBJ2-7|NA
TGTGCCAGCAGCTCCTTCAGAACTAGCGTTTCCTACGAGCAGTACTTC
CASSSFRTSVSYEQYF
>TRBV27|TRBD1|TRBJ2-7|NA
TGTGCCAGCAGTTTAGGGACAGGGCTCTCCTACGAGCAGTACTTC
CASSLGTGLSYEQYF
>TRBV18|NA|TRBJ2-7|NA
TGTGCCAGCGCGCTATATTTCCACGAGCAGTACTTC
CASALYFHEQYF
>TRBV27|NA|TRBJ1-3|once
TGTGCCAGCAGGAGTGGGGGGACTGGAAACACCATATATTTT
CASRSGGTGNTIYF
>TRBV9|NA|TRBJ2-3|NA
TGTGCCAGCAGCGCTCCACCAGGCACAGATACGCAGTATTTT
CASSAPPGTDTQYF
>TRBV10-3|NA|TRBJ2-7|once
TGTGCCATCAGTGGAATTGGGGGCGCCTACGAGCAGTACTTC
CAISGIGGAYEQYF